This TCR beta chain was recorded in a study of beta chain features in type 1 diabetes. Findings of the study overall: Because the template was cDNA, high-expressing cells might be over-represented.

Isolated RNA was reverse transcribed in full, so expressed TCRB transcripts were sequenced. Produced via immunoSEQ multiplex PCR; TCRdb's table is partial and in-frame only. The data show some 400,000 clones, more than 12% seen once. The CDR3 has 15 residues. V was clipped by 6 bases and J by 6 bases; unmatched bases: 4. CDR1 GTSNPN and CDR2 SVGIG come from the germline V gene (reference sequence). On this clone: Its target is not known.

The V and J genes are TRBV30 and TRBJ2-2, with 16 bases lining up with TRBD2. The TCR was taken from a woman aged 18-29 years in good health. Sequencing used naive CD4+ T cells from blood. As DNA, the CDR3 is TGTGCCTGCCCGGGACTAGCGGGAGGGCCCGGGGAGCTGTTTTTT. It encodes CACPGLAGGPGELFF.